This T cell receptor (beta chain) was identified in a study of cytomegalovirus exposure and HLA in healthy donors. Study findings and constraints: Overall, around 160 TCR beta chains were annotated as cytomegalovirus-associated. Clusters of TCRs from the first cohort tended to co-occur in the 120 validation repertoires (as a later analysis found).

Sequenced by immunoSEQ multiplex PCR; TCRdb stores in-frame clones only, minus some. The sample holds roughly 150,000 clones, approximately 94% seen once. The donors were members of the validation cohort comprising over a hundred subjects, separate from the roughly 650-subject first cohort. This CDR3 has 17 amino acids. V lost 4 bases, J lost 8 bases, and 14 bases stayed unmatched. Germline-derived CDR1 and CDR2 are SGHAT and FQNNGV. In the case of this clone: Its antigen is not identified.

The chain employs TRBV11-2 and TRBJ2-1; 10 bases fit TRBD2. Sequencing was performed on PBMCs. This sequence was found in a man younger than 30 in good health and CMV-seropositive. The DNA for the CDR3 is TGTGCCAGCAGCTCGCCTTCTTCGGCTAGCGGGAGCCATGAGCAGTTCTTC. It specifies CASSSPSSASGSHEQFF.